The clone carrying this TCR beta chain was seen only a few times. Its antigen is unidentified. Both TRBC1 and TRBC2 were covered by a beta constant-region primer of two equimolar oligonucleotides. Four rounds of PCR amplified the ligated cDNA using nested alpha and beta constant-region primers plus SP2. TCRdb analysed the UMI-ligation and nested PCR reads with MiXCR anew, one entry per CDR3 protein. The repertoire includes around 140,000 distinct CDR3 sequences, 22% of them detected once, and about 0.11% sits in the top ten. These data belong to a study of naive and memory T cell subsets. Findings and limits, study-wide: A few larger clonotypes appeared in naive repertoires, especially CD8, possibly memory cells re-expressing CD45RA. Expression changes during T cell differentiation may affect RNA-based TCR counts.

Per germline, CDR1 LGHNA and CDR2 YNFKEQ. The CDR3 sequence is 15 residues long. Trimming stripped 6 bases from V and 5 bases from J, with 17 bases between. The TCR comes from a human donor in good health. The chain has TRBV4-2 and TRBJ1-5; D is unresolved. The specimen was naive CD4+ T cells from blood. The CDR3 loop reads CASRETTNADQPQHF. For the CDR3, the DNA is TGTGCCAGCAGAGAGACCACAAACGCCGATCAGCCCCAGCATTTT.